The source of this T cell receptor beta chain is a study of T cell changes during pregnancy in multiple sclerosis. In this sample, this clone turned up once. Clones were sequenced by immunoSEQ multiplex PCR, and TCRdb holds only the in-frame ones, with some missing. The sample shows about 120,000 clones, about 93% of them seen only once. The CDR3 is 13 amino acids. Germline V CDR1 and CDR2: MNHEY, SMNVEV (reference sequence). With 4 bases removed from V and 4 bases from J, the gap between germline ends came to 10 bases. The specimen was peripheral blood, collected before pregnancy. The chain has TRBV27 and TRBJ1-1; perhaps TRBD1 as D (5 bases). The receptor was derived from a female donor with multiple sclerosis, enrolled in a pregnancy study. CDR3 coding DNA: TGTGCCAGCAGTTCCTTGGGGGGCACTGAAGCTTTCTTT. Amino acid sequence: CASSSLGGTEAFF.